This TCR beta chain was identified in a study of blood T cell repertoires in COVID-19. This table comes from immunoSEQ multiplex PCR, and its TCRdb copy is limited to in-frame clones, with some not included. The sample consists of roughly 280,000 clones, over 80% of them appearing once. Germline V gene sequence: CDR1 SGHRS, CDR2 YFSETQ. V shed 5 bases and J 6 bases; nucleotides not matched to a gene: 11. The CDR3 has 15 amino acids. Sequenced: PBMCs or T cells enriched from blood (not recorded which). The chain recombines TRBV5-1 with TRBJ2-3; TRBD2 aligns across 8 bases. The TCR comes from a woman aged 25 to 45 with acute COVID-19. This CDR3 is CASSPREGLLDTQYF. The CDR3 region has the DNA TGCGCCAGCAGTCCACGGGAGGGCCTTCTGGATACGCAGTATTTT.